The 27 T cell receptor beta chains below all came from one sample that was sequenced in a study of identical twins. TCRdb reprocessed the 5' RACE reads with MiXCR, giving one entry per CDR3 protein. This sample carries some 710,000 distinct CDR3 sequences, 5.5% to 6.5% of them seen once, and the ten largest clones take roughly 1.6%. Source material: naive T cells sorted from blood. The source of these receptors is a man between 18 and 35 years old in good health.

This clonotype appeared a few times. The chain has TRBV28 and TRBJ2-7; 7 nucleotides match TRBD2. Germline values: CDR1 MDHEN, CDR2 SYDVKM. The CDR3 contains 16 residues. The J segment lost 0 bases and the V segment lost 6 bases, leaving 11 bases of the junction unmatched. The CDR3 nucleotides are TGTGCCAGCAGCGTCACCGATAGCGGGCTCTCCTACGAGCAGTACTTC. This codes for CASSVTDSGLSYEQYF.

The chain links TRBV27 to TRBJ2-7; D possibly corresponds to TRBD1 (6 bases). Trimming left V 6 bases short and J 5 bases short, with 20 bases between. The CDR3 has 15 amino acids. From germline, CDR1 is MNHEY and CDR2 SMNVEV (reference sequence). CDR3 sequence (DNA): TGTGCCAGCAGACAATCCGGGACACCTTCCGACGAGCAGTACTTC. This gives the protein CASRQSGTPSDEQYF.

This clonotype was picked up many times. CDR3 in DNA: TGTGCCACCAGGAATGACAGGGGTTCCGATGGCTACACCTTC. It encodes CATRNDRGSDGYTF. The gene calls are TRBV10-3 and TRBJ1-2; 8 bases agree with TRBD1. The V segment lost 10 bases and the J segment 6 bases; nucleotides outside the gene matches: 13. Germline lookup yields CDR1 ENHRY and CDR2 SYGVKD. The length of the CDR3 is 14 residues.

This clonotype was detected many times. V is TRBV20-1 and J is TRBJ2-1; 8 bases map to TRBD2. This CDR3 is built from 14 residues. The J segment lost 8 bases and the V segment lost 7 bases, leaving 13 bases of the junction unmatched. Germline V gene lookup returns CDR1 DFQATT and CDR2 SNEGSKA (reference sequence). The CDR3, as DNA: TGCAGTGGGGTCCGGGGGGGAGTTGGGGATGAGCAGTTCTTC. It yields the protein CSGVRGGVGDEQFF.

This clonotype was recorded at least ten times. The chain employs TRBV5-5 and TRBJ1-2, with D possibly matching TRBD1 (6 bases). The CDR3 spans 14 residues. Trimming took 1 base from V and 8 from J, leaving 15 bases between them. Germline values: CDR1 SGHKS, CDR2 YYEKEE (reference sequence). DNA of the CDR3: TGTGCCAGCAGCTTGTTTCAGGGGATGTACGGCTACACCTTC. It encodes CASSLFQGMYGYTF.

The chain carries TRBV5-8 and TRBJ1-3, with TRBD1 identical over 8 bases. Germline CDR1 is SGHTS and CDR2 is YDEGEE. V trimming: 3 bases; J trimming: 3 bases; junction bases outside the gene matches: 2. The CDR3 runs to 14 residues. CDR3 coding DNA: TGTGCCAGCAGCTCAGGGGGCGTTGGAAACACCATATATTTT. It is translated as CASSSGGVGNTIYF.

This clonotype was seen more than once but under ten times. V usage is TRBV7-2 and J usage is TRBJ2-7; 8 positions agree with TRBD1. Germline V gene lookup returns CDR1 SGHTA and CDR2 FQGNSA. The length of the CDR3 is 15 residues. The ends lost 5 bases at V and 5 bases at J; junction bases unmatched: 11. CDR3 loop: CASSPAGTGIHEQYF. The CDR3 region has the DNA TGTGCCAGCAGCCCGGCCGGGACAGGCATCCACGAGCAGTACTTC.

The chain carries TRBV30 and TRBJ2-7, with 7 bases fitting TRBD1. The V segment lost 5 bases and the J segment 3 bases; nucleotides outside the gene matches: 10. The germline CDR1 and CDR2 sequences are GTSNPN and SVGIG (reference sequence). The CDR3 spans 14 residues. The DNA of the CDR3 is TGTGCCTGGCAGGATGAGGACAGGCTCTACGAGCAGTACTTC. This codes for CAWQDEDRLYEQYF.

This clonotype was counted between two and nine times. This sequence joins TRBV4-1 and TRBJ2-1; D remains ambiguous. This CDR3 spans 14 amino acids. Germline values: CDR1 MGHRA, CDR2 YSYEKL. V lost 2 bases to trimming and J lost 8 bases, with 13 bases between them. The CDR3 protein is CASSQSVLSYEQFF. The CDR3 nucleotides are TGCGCCAGCAGCCAATCGGTTCTATCCTATGAGCAGTTCTTC.

This clonotype was found many times. The chain uses TRBV12-3 or TRBV12-4 and TRBJ2-3, with a weak D call TRBD2 (5 bases). V lost 7 bases, J lost 2 bases, and 22 bases lay in between. The CDR3 loop spans 17 amino acids. The CDR3 DNA reads as TGTGCCAGCACTCCGACCCCGGCAGGAGGTCTCACAGATACGCAGTATTTT. Translation: CASTPTPAGGLTDTQYF.

Ten or more counts support this clonotype. J is TRBJ2-2 and V is TRBV6-2 or TRBV6-3; 9 positions match TRBD1. The CDR3 loop spans 15 amino acids. With 6 bases clipped from V and 6 bases from J, the junction kept 8 bases outside the gene matches. Looked up from germline, CDR1 is MNHEY and CDR2 is SVGEGT. The CDR3 region is CASRYRGRGAGELFF. The CDR3 DNA sequence: TGTGCCAGCAGATACAGGGGGCGCGGAGCCGGGGAGCTGTTTTTT.

This clonotype was counted ten times or more. The V and J genes are TRBV5-1 and TRBJ1-4; TRBD1 might be the D (5 bases). The germline V gene has CDR1 SGHRS and CDR2 YFSETQ. This CDR3 is built from 13 residues. V was trimmed by 4 bases and J by 7 bases, leaving 11 bases between them. CDR3: CASSPGRAEKLFF. The CDR3 bases are TGCGCCAGCAGCCCGGGACGGGCTGAAAAACTGTTTTTT.

This clonotype came up many times. V and J are TRBV7-9 and TRBJ1-1; TRBD1 is a possible D gene (6 bases). This CDR3 is built from 13 residues. The V and J ends lost 1 base and 11 bases respectively, with 14 bases between them. Germline V lookup: CDR1 SEHNR, CDR2 FQNEAQ (reference sequence). CDR3 DNA sequence: TGTGCCAGCAGCTTAGAGGTACAGGGAAGGGCTTTCTTT. It codes for CASSLEVQGRAFF.

This clonotype was seen many times. The chain couples TRBV9 to TRBJ2-1, with D maybe TRBD2 (5 bases). This CDR3 spans 15 amino acids. V shed 0 bases and J shed 10 bases, with 17 bases lying between them. Germline V lookup: CDR1 SGDLS, CDR2 YYNGEE. CDR3 sequence: CASSVDGITLKEQFF. The DNA of the CDR3 is TGTGCCAGCAGCGTAGACGGGATAACCCTTAAGGAGCAGTTCTTC.

At least ten counts were recorded for this clonotype. The gene calls are TRBV20-1 and TRBJ1-5; 9 bases agree with TRBD1. CDR1 and CDR2 (germline): DFQATT, SNEGSKA (reference sequence). The CDR3 length is 16 residues. V gave up 0 bases and J gave up 8 bases; unmatched junction bases: 11. The DNA for the CDR3 is TGCAGTGCTAGAGACCCCACTACAGGGGGCAAAGAGCCCCAGCATTTT. As protein: CSARDPTTGGKEPQHF.

This clonotype was seen many times. J is TRBJ2-1 and V is TRBV6-5; TRBD2 is a possible D gene (6 bases). Germline V gene sequence: CDR1 MNHEY, CDR2 SVGAGI. V dropped 2 bases and J dropped 4 bases, with 6 bases sitting between them. The CDR3 has 13 amino acids. Here the CDR3 DNA reads TGTGCCAGCAGTTACGGAGGGTACAATGAGCAGTTCTTC. It encodes CASSYGGYNEQFF.

This clonotype appeared many times. J is TRBJ2-7 and V is TRBV12-3 or TRBV12-4, with TRBD2 identical over 10 bases. With V trimmed by 6 bases and J by 7 bases, 12 bases remained unmatched. This CDR3 has 15 amino acids. The CDR3 DNA sequence: TGTGCCAGCAGGACTACTAGCGGGGCTGGTACTGAGCAGTACTTC. Translating it yields CASRTTSGAGTEQYF.

This clonotype occurred a few times. The chain links TRBV6-2 or TRBV6-3 to TRBJ1-5; no definite D call. V was cut by 6 bases and J by 9 bases, with 12 bases left in between. Germline CDR1 and CDR2: MNHEY and SVGEGT. The CDR3 is 12 amino acids. The CDR3 region is CASRQVLGPQHF. In DNA form, the CDR3 reads TGTGCCAGCAGGCAGGTTTTGGGGCCCCAGCATTTT.

In this sample, this clonotype turned up a few times. The chain is built from TRBV28 and TRBJ2-3, with a possible D match to TRBD1 (5 bases). Germline CDR1 reads MDHEN; CDR2 reads SYDVKM. The CDR3 runs to 17 residues. V gave up 3 bases and J gave up 1 base, with 17 bases separating them. The CDR3: CASSLSPRQPGTDTQYF. CDR3 bases: TGTGCCAGCAGTTTGTCTCCCCGACAGCCCGGCACAGATACGCAGTATTTT.

This clonotype was seen a handful of times. The V gene is TRBV6-1, the J gene TRBJ1-5; 8 bases line up with TRBD1. Per the germline V gene, CDR1 is MNHNS and CDR2 is SASEGT. This CDR3 is built from 16 residues. Unmatched junction bases numbered 8, after V lost 7 bases and J lost 0 bases. The DNA for the CDR3 is TGTGCCAGCACTCACGGACAGGGACCTAGCAATCAGCCCCAGCATTTT. Protein product: CASTHGQGPSNQPQHF.

This clonotype was picked up a small number of times. The rearrangement links TRBV5-1 to TRBJ2-1; TRBD1 matches at 10 bases. Trimming at V came to 3 bases and at J to 8 bases, leaving 5 bases not matched to a gene. Germline CDR1 is SGHRS and CDR2 is YFSETQ. The CDR3 runs 14 residues. In nucleotides, the CDR3 is TGCGCCAGCAGCTGGGACAGGGGTTCCGATGAGCAGTTCTTC. Its protein product is CASSWDRGSDEQFF.

This clonotype was recorded many times. The gene calls are TRBV5-1 and TRBJ2-7; either TRBD1 or TRBD2 may supply D (5 bases each). With 4 bases removed from V and 0 bases from J, the gap between germline ends came to 17 bases. CDR1 and CDR2 (germline): SGHRS, YFSETQ. The CDR3 is 16 residues long. This chain's CDR3 is CASSPRRQGVSYEQYF. The CDR3 bases are TGCGCCAGCAGCCCGAGGCGGCAGGGAGTCTCCTACGAGCAGTACTTC. The full variable domain, rest sourced from reference TRBV5-1 and TRBJ2-7, is KAGVTQTPRYLIKTRGQQVTLSCSPISGHRSVSWYQQTPGQGLQFLFEYFSETQRNKGNFPGRFSGRQFSNSRSEMNVSTLELGDSALYLCASSPRRQGVSYEQYFGPGTRLTVT.

This clonotype was counted at least ten times. V usage is TRBV7-2 and J usage is TRBJ1-1; no definite D call. From germline, CDR1 is SGHTA and CDR2 FQGNSA. The CDR3 has 13 amino acids. V lost 1 base to trimming and J lost 7 bases, with 10 bases between them. CDR3 DNA sequence: TGTGCCAGCAGCTTAGTTCTGGGCCTTGAAGCTTTCTTT. It codes for CASSLVLGLEAFF.

This clonotype was detected only a few times. The chain employs TRBV15 and TRBJ1-2; TRBD1 agrees at 9 bases. In germline, CDR1 is LNHNV, CDR2 YYDKDF (reference sequence). The CDR3 runs to 16 residues. The ends lost 7 bases at V and 1 base at J; junction bases unmatched: 10. CDR3 sequence (DNA): TGTGCCACCACCCGGGACAGGGTCGTTGGTAACTATGGCTACACCTTC. It is translated as CATTRDRVVGNYGYTF.

This clonotype occurred many times. The V gene is TRBV15, the J gene TRBJ2-1; TRBD2 matches at 9 bases. After removal of 3 bases from V and 8 bases from J, the junction contained 8 bases not matched to a gene. The CDR3 has 15 amino acids. Germline values: CDR1 LNHNV, CDR2 YYDKDF (reference sequence). CDR3 nucleotides: TGTGCCACCAGCAGTTTCGGGACTAGCCGGTATGAGCAGTTCTTC. Amino acid sequence: CATSSFGTSRYEQFF.

The sample holds many counts of this clonotype. The chain employs TRBV12-3 or TRBV12-4 and TRBJ2-1; no definite D call. This CDR3 is built from 15 residues. V dropped 7 bases and J dropped 1 base, with 14 bases sitting between them. This CDR3 reads CASNLALTSYNEQFF. CDR3 nucleotide sequence: TGTGCCAGCAATTTGGCCCTAACTTCCTACAATGAGCAGTTCTTC.

This clonotype has more than one count but fewer than ten. The V call is TRBV30, the J call TRBJ2-1; D ambiguous. Deletions cut 3 bases from V and 10 bases from J, with 10 bases between. From germline, CDR1 is GTSNPN and CDR2 SVGIG (reference sequence). The length of the CDR3 is 11 residues. Here the CDR3 DNA reads TGTGCCTGGAGGGTTAACGGAGAGCAGTTCTTC. Translated, it gives CAWRVNGEQFF.